The 15 T cell receptor beta chains presented below share a single source sample, sequenced in a study of cytomegalovirus exposure and HLA in healthy donors. PCR amplification relied on 60 Vbeta primers (plus 13 Jbeta primers). Method: immunoSEQ multiplex PCR; TCRdb's copy keeps in-frame clones and lacks some. The table includes about 76,000 clones, roughly four fifths detected once. Sequenced input: PBMCs. The receptor source for this set is a male donor in good health and CMV-seropositive.

The chain employs TRBV5-6 and TRBJ1-5; D is perhaps TRBD1 (6 bases). The CDR3 loop spans 16 amino acids. V gave up 0 bases and J gave up 3 bases, with 13 bases separating them. Germline V gene data show CDR1 as SGHDT and CDR2 as YYEEEE. CDR3 nucleotides: TGTGCCAGCAGCTTGGCCGGGGGGCAATTCAATCAGCCCCAGCATTTT. The encoded protein is CASSLAGGQFNQPQHF.

The chain carries TRBV28 and TRBJ1-1; 9 nucleotides align to TRBD1. The length of the CDR3 is 13 residues. Trimming at V came to 6 bases and at J to 5 bases, leaving 4 bases not matched to a gene. Germline V gene lookup returns CDR1 MDHEN and CDR2 SYDVKM. The CDR3 bases are TGTGCCAGCAGGACAGGGGGAAGGACTGAAGCTTTCTTT. This sequence encodes CASRTGGRTEAFF.

The chain is built from TRBV4-3 and TRBJ1-1, with TRBD1 identical over 8 bases. With V trimmed by 4 bases and J by 5 bases, 3 bases remained unmatched. CDR1 is LGHNA and CDR2 is YSLEER in the germline V gene. The CDR3 runs 13 residues. CDR3 loop: CASSPTGATEAFF. The CDR3 DNA sequence: TGCGCCAGCAGCCCGACAGGGGCGACTGAAGCTTTCTTT.

The rearrangement joins TRBV28 to TRBJ1-4, with D perhaps matching TRBD1 (5 bases). CDR1 is MDHEN and CDR2 is SYDVKM in the germline V gene. Trimming took off 8 bases at V and 7 bases at J, with 26 bases between the two ends. The CDR3 extends over 17 amino acids. The CDR3 bases are TGTGCCAGCGCACCCAGCCCGGGCGGGGGGTGGGGTGAAAAACTGTTTTTT. It codes for CASAPSPGGGWGEKLFF.

V usage is TRBV11-3 and J usage is TRBJ1-3, with D hard to call. The ends were cut back, 1 base at V and 3 bases at J, with 7 bases in the middle. Germline assignment: CDR1 SGHNT and CDR2 YENEEA. The CDR3 runs to 14 residues. DNA of the CDR3: TGTGCCAGCAGCTTAGGAGGATTTGGAAACACCATATATTTT. It encodes CASSLGGFGNTIYF.

As to this clone: At one end, the junction sequence differs from germline, possibly due to a read error. Other DNA sequences from this sample encode an identical CDR3 as well. The chain combines TRBV28 with TRBJ1-1; D remains unclear. This CDR3 has 15 residues. Germline assignment: CDR1 MDHEN and CDR2 SYDVKM. The CDR3 nucleotides are TGTGCCAGCAGGCCTAGTTGGCAGTTGAACACTGAGGCTTTCTTT. It codes for CASRPSWQLNTEAFF.

This clone was seen once. V gene TRBV7-7 combines with J gene TRBJ2-5, with TRBD2 matching 8 bases. The last part of the DNA fits TRBJ2-7 better; the J call may be wrong. CDR1 and CDR2 from the germline V gene are SSHAT and FNYEAQ (reference sequence). There are 15 residues in the CDR3. The CDR3 reads CASSLDLAGSYEQYF. CDR3 coding DNA: TGTGCCAGCAGCTTAGATCTAGCGGGCTCCTACGAGCAGTACTTC.

The chain joins TRBV5-5 to TRBJ2-5; D ambiguous. The end of the DNA fits TRBJ2-7 better, so the J call may be wrong. This CDR3 region has 13 residues. Germline lookup yields CDR1 SGHKS and CDR2 YYEKEE (reference sequence). The CDR3, as DNA: TGTGCCAGCAGCTTCAGTCAGTACTACGAGCAGTACTTC. Translation gives CASSFSQYYEQYF.

This clone was observed once. The V and J genes are TRBV5-6 and TRBJ2-7, with TRBD2 matching over 8 bases. The CDR3 is 15 residues long. V trimming: 4 bases; J trimming: 2 bases; junction bases outside the gene matches: 8. In germline, CDR1 is SGHDT, CDR2 YYEEEE. CDR3 DNA sequence: TGTGCCAGCAGCCACGGGGGGGGGAGGGCCTACGAGCAGTACTTC. It specifies CASSHGGGRAYEQYF.

The chain couples TRBV19 to TRBJ2-2; TRBD2 is a possible D gene (6 bases). The V gene lost 4 bases and the J gene lost 8 bases, with 11 bases spanning the gap. The CDR3 consists of 13 residues. Germline lookup yields CDR1 LNHDA and CDR2 SQIVND (reference sequence). The CDR3: CASSRRGSGELFF. The CDR3, as DNA: TGTGCCAGTAGTAGGCGGGGCTCTGGGGAGCTGTTTTTT.

This chain joins TRBV21-1 and TRBJ1-3; whether TRBD1, the table's D call, matches the DNA was not checked. TRBV21-1 is noted as a pseudogene. CDR3 length: 14 residues. The CDR3 is CASSKGTGRDTIYF. CDR3 DNA sequence: TGTGCCAGCAGCAAAGGGACAGGGAGAGACACCATATATTTT.

The rearrangement joins TRBV28 to TRBJ1-1; 7 bases align to TRBD1. In germline, CDR1 is MDHEN, CDR2 SYDVKM. The length of the CDR3 is 17 residues. V was clipped by 5 bases and J by 0 bases; unmatched bases: 12. The CDR3 region has the DNA TGTGCCAGCAGTACCGCCGGACAGGCGACGATGAACACTGAAGCTTTCTTT. Amino acids: CASSTAGQATMNTEAFF. Drawing the rest from reference TRBV28 and TRBJ1-1, the complete variable domain is DVKVTQSSRYLVKRTGEKVFLECVQDMDHENMFWYRQDPGLGLRLIYFSYDVKMKEKGDIPEGYSVSREKKERFSLILESASTNQTSMYLCASSTAGQATMNTEAFFGQGTRLTVV.

V is TRBV10-2 and J is TRBJ2-3, with 10 bases fitting TRBD2. The length of the CDR3 is 18 residues. Germline V gene lookup returns CDR1 WSHSY and CDR2 SAAADI. V lost 3 bases and J lost 2; bases outside the gene matches: 11. DNA of the CDR3: TGCGCCAGCAGTGAATATTTAAGGACTAGCGGTAACACAGATACGCAGTATTTT. Its protein is CASSEYLRTSGNTDTQYF.

This clone appeared a few times. The rearrangement joins TRBV7-6 to TRBJ2-3; TRBD2 is a possible D gene (6 bases). V was shortened by 1 base and J by 2 bases, with 7 bases between the two germline ends. The CDR3 is made up of 14 amino acids. In germline, CDR1 is SGHVS, CDR2 FNYEAQ. The CDR3 DNA reads TGTGCCAGCAGCTTAGGCGGGAACACAGATACGCAGTATTTT. It yields the protein CASSLGGNTDTQYF.

V is TRBV10-2 and J is TRBJ1-5, with 7 bases fitting TRBD1. The V segment lost 3 bases and the J segment 2 bases; nucleotides outside the gene matches: 1. This CDR3 has 14 amino acids. The V gene's germline CDR1 is WSHSY and CDR2 SAAADI. CDR3 bases: TGCGCCAGCAGTGACGACAGGGGCAATCAGCCCCAGCATTTT. Its translation is CASSDDRGNQPQHF.